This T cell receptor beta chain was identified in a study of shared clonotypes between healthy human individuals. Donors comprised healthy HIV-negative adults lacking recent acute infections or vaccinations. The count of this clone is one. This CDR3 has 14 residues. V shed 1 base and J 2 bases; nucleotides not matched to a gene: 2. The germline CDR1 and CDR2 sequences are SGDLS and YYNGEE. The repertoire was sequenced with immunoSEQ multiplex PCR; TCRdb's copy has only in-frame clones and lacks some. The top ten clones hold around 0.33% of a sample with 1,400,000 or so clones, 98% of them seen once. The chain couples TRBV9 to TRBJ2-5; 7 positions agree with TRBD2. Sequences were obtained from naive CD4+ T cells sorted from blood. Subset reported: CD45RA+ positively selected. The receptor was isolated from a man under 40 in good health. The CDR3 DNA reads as TGTGCCAGCAGCGTAACTAGCGTACAAGAGACCCAGTACTTC. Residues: CASSVTSVQETQYF.